A single sample gave rise to the 4 T cell receptor beta chains below, sequenced in a study of T cell responses to AZD1222 COVID-19 vaccine. Repertoires were generated with immunoSEQ multiplex PCR, while TCRdb's copy carries only in-frame clones and drops some. The data show roughly 120,000 clones, over 75% seen once. Source: peripheral blood, taken on day 0 of AZD1222 vaccination. These receptors were taken from an adult in good health.

This chain uses TRBV5-6 with TRBJ1-6, with D perhaps matching TRBD1 (6 bases). This CDR3 contains 16 residues. Germline V gene sequence: CDR1 SGHDT, CDR2 YYEEEE. V gave up 0 bases and J gave up 2 bases, with 9 bases separating them. The CDR3 sequence: CASSLERTAYNSPLHF. The CDR3 DNA reads as TGTGCCAGCAGCTTGGAGAGGACAGCCTATAATTCACCCCTCCACTTT.

This chain links TRBV11-3 with TRBJ2-1, with a tentative D call TRBD2 (5 bases). Trimming shortened V by 3 bases and J by 3 bases, and 12 bases separated the two germline ends. The CDR3 sequence is 15 residues long. CDR1 SGHNT and CDR2 YENEEA come from the germline V gene. The CDR3 spells CASSFGESFYNEQFF. In DNA form, the CDR3 reads TGTGCCAGCAGCTTTGGGGAGAGTTTCTACAATGAGCAGTTCTTC. Filled out from reference TRBV11-3 and TRBJ2-1, the complete variable domain reads EAGVVQSPRYKIIEKKQPVAFWCNPISGHNTLYWYLQNLGQGPELLIRYENEEAVDDSQLPKDRFSAERLKGVDSTLKIQPAELGDSAVYLCASSFGESFYNEQFFGPGTRLTVL.

This CDR3 reads CASRMTDYGYTF. CDR3 bases: TGTGCCAGCAGGATGACAGACTATGGCTACACCTTC. The chain has TRBV6-5 and TRBJ1-2; D is possibly TRBD1 (5 bases). V lost 6 bases and J lost 3, with 8 bases in between. CDR3 size: 12 residues. Germline V gives CDR1 MNHEY, CDR2 SVGAGI.

The chain is built from TRBV2 and TRBJ1-1; D gene ambiguous. CDR1 and CDR2 from the germline V gene are SNHLY and FYNNEI. There are 14 residues in the CDR3. With 5 bases removed from V and 2 bases from J, the gap between germline ends came to 12 bases. The CDR3 sequence is CASSWVGENTEAFF. The CDR3 region has the DNA TGTGCCAGCAGTTGGGTAGGAGAAAACACTGAAGCTTTCTTT.